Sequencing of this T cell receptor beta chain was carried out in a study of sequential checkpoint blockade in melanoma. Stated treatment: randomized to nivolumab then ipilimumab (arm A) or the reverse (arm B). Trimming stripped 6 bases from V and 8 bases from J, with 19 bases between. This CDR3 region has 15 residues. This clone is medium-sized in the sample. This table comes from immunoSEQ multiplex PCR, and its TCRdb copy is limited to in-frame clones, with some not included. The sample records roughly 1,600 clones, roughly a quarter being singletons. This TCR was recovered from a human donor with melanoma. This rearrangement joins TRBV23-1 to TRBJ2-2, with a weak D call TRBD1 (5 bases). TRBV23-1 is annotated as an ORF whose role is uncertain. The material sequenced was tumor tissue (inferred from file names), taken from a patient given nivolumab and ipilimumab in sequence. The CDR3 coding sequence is TGCGCCAGCAGCCAGGATCATAGGGGCCGGGGGGAGCTGTTTTTT. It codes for CASSQDHRGRGELFF.